This TCR beta chain was identified in a study of T cell responses to AZD1222 COVID-19 vaccine. This CDR3 contains 17 residues. V shed 2 bases and J 7 bases; nucleotides not matched to a gene: 12. Data came from immunoSEQ multiplex PCR; TCRdb stores just in-frame clones and leaves some out. The profile shows 150,000 to 160,000 clones, 85% to 95% of them singletons. This specimen consisted of peripheral blood, obtained 28 days after the second AZD1222 dose. The sequence came from an adult who received the AZD1222 COVID-19 vaccine. The chain is built from TRBV6-7 and TRBJ2-1, with 9 bases matching TRBD2. TRBV6-7 is noted as an ORF with a role that remains uncertain. The CDR3 DNA sequence: TGTGCCAGCAGTTACGGGGGTCGGCGGGAGGGACGAAATGAGCAGTTCTTC. Translating gives CASSYGGRREGRNEQFF.